The clone carrying this T cell receptor (beta chain) is categorized as medium-sized. Tregs were sorted as CD4+CD25+CD127-/low cells. Semi-nested PCR with Nested Universal Primer A followed constant-region reverse priming of full-length variable regions. TCRdb recomputed calls from the 5' RACE reads with MiXCR, one row per CDR3 protein. The sample lists 30,000 or so distinct CDR3 sequences; 20% to 30% were seen once. CDR1 and CDR2 (germline): SGHRS, YFSETQ. There are 13 residues in the CDR3. The V gene lost 3 bases and the J gene lost 1 base, with 7 bases spanning the gap. This chain connects TRBV5-1 to TRBJ1-1, with D possibly TRBD1 on 6 matching bases. The clonotype originates from a female donor with breast cancer. The sequenced sample consisted of tumor-infiltrating Tregs sorted from the breast tumor. The DNA for the CDR3 is TGCGCCAGCAGCTCGACAGGGAACACTGAAGCTTTCTTT. Translating gives CASSSTGNTEAFF.